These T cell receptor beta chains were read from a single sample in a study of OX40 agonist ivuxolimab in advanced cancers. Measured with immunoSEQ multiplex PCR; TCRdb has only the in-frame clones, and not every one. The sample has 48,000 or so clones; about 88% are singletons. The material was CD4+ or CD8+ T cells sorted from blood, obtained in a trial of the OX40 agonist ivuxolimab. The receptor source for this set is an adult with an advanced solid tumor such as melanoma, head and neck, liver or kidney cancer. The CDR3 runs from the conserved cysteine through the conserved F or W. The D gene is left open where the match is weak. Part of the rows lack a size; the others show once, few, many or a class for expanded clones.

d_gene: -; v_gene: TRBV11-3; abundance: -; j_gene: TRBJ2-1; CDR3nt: TGTGCCAGCAGCCCGCGCCTTACGGGGGCAGCGGGGATCGATGAGCAGTTCTTC; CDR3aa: CASSPRLTGAAGIDEQFF
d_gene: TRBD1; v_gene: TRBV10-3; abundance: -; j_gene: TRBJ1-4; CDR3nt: TGTGCCATCAGACCGGGACAGGGGGATGAAAAACTGTTTTTT; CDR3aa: CAIRPGQGDEKLFF
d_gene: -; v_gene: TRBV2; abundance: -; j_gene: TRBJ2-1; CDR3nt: TGTGCCAGCAGTGTCCTAGCGTCGAGCTCCTACAATGAGCAGTTCTTC; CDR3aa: CASSVLASSSYNEQFF
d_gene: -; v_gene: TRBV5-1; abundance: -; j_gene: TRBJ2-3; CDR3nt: TGCGCCAGCAGCTTGGAAAGGGTTGACACAGATACGCAGTATTTT; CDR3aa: CASSLERVDTDTQYF
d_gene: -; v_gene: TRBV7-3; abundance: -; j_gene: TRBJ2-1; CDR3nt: TGTGCCAGCAGCTCCGGAGTTTACAATGAGCAGTTCTTC; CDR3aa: CASSSGVYNEQFF
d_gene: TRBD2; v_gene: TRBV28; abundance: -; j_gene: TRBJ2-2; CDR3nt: TGTGCCAGCAGTTCCAGGCGGGAGCGCGCCGGGGAGCTGTTTTTT; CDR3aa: CASSSRRERAGELFF
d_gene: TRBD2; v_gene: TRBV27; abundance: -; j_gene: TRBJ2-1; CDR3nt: TGTGCCAGCATCCCAGGGCGGGAGAGGGCTGAGCAGTTCTTC; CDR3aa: CASIPGRERAEQFF
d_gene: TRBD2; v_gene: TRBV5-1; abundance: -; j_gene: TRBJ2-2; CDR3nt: TGCGCCAGCAGCTTGCTAGCGGGAGGGCCCCACACCGGGGAGCTGTTTTTT; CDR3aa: CASSLLAGGPHTGELFF
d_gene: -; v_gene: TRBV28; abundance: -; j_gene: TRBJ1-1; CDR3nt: TGTGCCAGCACCTTACGGACTCTTAGGGAAGCTTTCTTT; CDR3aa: CASTLRTLREAFF
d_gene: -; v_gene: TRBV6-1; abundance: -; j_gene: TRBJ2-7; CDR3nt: TGTGCCAGCAGTGCATTCAGTCAGAATCCCTACGAGCAGTACTTC; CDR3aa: CASSAFSQNPYEQYF
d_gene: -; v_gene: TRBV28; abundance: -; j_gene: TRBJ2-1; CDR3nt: TGTGCCAGCAGTTCTAGGACGGTCGGAACCAATGAGCAGTTCTTC; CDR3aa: CASSSRTVGTNEQFF
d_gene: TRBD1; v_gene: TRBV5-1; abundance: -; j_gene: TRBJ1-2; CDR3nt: TGCGCCAGCAGCCCCGCCCGGGACAGGGGGCCGCTTAACTATGGCTACACCTTC; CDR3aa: CASSPARDRGPLNYGYTF
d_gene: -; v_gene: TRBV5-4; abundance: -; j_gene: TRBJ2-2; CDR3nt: TGTGCCAGCAGTTTTGGGGGGACCGGGGAGCTGTTTTTT; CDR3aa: CASSFGGTGELFF
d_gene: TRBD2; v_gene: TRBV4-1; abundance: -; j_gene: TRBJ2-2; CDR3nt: TGCGCCAGCAGCCAAGATCGGACTAGCGCGTCCGGGGAGCTGTTTTTT; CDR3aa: CASSQDRTSASGELFF
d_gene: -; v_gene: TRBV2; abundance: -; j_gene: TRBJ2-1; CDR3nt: TGTGCCAGCAGTGAAGCGGGGTACAATGAGCAGTTCTTC; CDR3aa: CASSEAGYNEQFF
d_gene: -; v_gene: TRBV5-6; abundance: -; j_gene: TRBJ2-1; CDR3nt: TGTGCCCCCCACAATGAGCAGTTCTTC; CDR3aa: CAPHNEQFF
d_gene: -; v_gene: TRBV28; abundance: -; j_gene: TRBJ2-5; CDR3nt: TGTGCCAGCGGCCGGGGGCAGGGGGAGATGGGGACCCAGTACTTC; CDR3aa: CASGRGQGEMGTQYF
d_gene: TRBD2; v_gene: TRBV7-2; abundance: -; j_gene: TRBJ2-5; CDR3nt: TGTGCCAGCAGCTTAGGGGTGGCGGGGGGTTTGGAGACCCAGTACTTC; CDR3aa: CASSLGVAGGLETQYF
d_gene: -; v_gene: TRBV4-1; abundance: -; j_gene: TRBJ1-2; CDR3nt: TGCGCCAGCAGCCAAGATCCATCGGCAGGGTGGGGCTACACCTTC; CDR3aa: CASSQDPSAGWGYTF
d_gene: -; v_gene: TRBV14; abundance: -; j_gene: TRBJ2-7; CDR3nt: TGTGCCAGCAGCTCTAATAGCCGGAGTAGAGGAGCCTACGAGCAGTACTTC; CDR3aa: CASSSNSRSRGAYEQYF
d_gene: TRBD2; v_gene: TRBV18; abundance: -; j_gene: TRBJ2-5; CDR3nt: TGTGCCAGCTCACCTCCCGGACTAGTCCGAAGTGGGACCCAGTACTTC; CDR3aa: CASSPPGLVRSGTQYF
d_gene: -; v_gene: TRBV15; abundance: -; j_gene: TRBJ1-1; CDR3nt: TGTGCCACCAGCAGGGGACCCGAGGCAGCTTTCTTT; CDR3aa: CATSRGPEAAFF
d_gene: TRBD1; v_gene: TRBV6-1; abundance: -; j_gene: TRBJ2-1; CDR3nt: TGTGCCACGGGACAGTACAATGAGCAGTTCTTC; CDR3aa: CATGQYNEQFF
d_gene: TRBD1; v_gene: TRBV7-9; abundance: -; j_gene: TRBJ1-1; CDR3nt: TGTGCCAGCAGCCAGGGGGGTCGGGGAACGGCTTTCTTT; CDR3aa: CASSQGGRGTAFF
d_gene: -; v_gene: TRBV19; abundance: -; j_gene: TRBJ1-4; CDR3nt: TGTGCCAGTAGTATAGATCGGAGAGGGAATGAAAAACTGTTTTTT; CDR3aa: CASSIDRRGNEKLFF
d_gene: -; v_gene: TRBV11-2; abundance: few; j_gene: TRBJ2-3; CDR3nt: TGTGCCAGCAGCCAGAACACAGATACGCAGTATTTT; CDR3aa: CASSQNTDTQYF
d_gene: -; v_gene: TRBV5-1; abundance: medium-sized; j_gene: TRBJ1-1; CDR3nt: TGCGCCAGCACTGCCTCCAGTCCGGGGGAAATTCTCATGAACACTGAAGCTTTCTTT; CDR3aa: CASTASSPGEILMNTEAFF
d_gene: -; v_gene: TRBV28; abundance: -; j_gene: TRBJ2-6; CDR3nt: TGTGCCAGCAGTCTCGAGAGCTCTGGGGCCAACGTCCTGACTTTC; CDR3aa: CASSLESSGANVLTF
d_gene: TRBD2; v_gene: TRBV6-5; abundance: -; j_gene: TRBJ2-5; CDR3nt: TGTGCCAGCAGTTACCGGGAGGCGGAGGAGACCCAGTACTTC; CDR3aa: CASSYREAEETQYF
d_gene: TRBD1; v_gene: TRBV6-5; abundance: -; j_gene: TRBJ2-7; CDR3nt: TGTGCCAGCAGGCGGGACAGGGATCCTACCTACGAGCAGTACTTC; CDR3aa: CASRRDRDPTYEQYF
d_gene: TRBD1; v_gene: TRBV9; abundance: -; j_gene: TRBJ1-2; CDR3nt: TGTGCCAGCAGCACTGGCGGCCAGGGGGAAGGCTACACCTTC; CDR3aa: CASSTGGQGEGYTF
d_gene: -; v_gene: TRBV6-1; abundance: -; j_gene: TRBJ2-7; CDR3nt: TGTGCCAGCAGTACAGACTACTACGAGCAGTACTTC; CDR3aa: CASSTDYYEQYF